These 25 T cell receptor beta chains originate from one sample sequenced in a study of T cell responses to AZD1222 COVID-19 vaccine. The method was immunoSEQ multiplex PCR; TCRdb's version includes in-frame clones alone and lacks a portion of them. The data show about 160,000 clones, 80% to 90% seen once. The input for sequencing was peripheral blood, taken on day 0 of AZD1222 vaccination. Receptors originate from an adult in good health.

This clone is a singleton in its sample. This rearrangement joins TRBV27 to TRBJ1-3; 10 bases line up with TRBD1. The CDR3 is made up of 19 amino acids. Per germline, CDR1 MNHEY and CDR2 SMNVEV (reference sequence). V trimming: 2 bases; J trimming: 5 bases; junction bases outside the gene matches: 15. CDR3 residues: CASSLTGTGASFRRNTIYF. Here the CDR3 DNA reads TGTGCCAGCAGTTTAACAGGGACAGGGGCTTCCTTTCGAAGAAACACCATATATTTT.

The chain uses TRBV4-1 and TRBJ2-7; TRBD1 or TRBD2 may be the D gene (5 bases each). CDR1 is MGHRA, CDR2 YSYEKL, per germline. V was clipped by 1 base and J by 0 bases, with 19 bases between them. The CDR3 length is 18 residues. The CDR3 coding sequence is TGCGCCAGCAGCCAAGTATTGGGCTTGGGGGAAGGCTCCTACGAGCAGTACGTC. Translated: CASSQVLGLGEGSYEQYV.

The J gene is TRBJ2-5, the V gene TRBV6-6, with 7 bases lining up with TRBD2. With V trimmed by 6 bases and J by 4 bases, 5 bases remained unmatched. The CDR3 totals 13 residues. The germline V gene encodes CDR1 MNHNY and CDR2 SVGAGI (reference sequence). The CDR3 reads CASRWTRGETQYF. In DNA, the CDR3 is TGTGCCAGCAGATGGACTAGAGGAGAGACCCAGTACTTC.

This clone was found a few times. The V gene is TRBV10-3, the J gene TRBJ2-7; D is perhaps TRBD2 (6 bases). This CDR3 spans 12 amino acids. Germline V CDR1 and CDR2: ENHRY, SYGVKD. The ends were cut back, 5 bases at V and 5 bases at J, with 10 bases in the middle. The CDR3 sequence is CAISSGTDEQYF. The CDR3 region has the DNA TGTGCCATCAGTTCGGGGACTGACGAGCAGTACTTC.

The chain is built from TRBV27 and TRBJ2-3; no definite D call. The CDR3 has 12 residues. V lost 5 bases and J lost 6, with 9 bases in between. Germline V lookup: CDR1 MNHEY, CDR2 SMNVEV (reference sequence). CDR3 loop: CASSAPLDTQYF. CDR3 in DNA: TGTGCCAGCAGTGCCCCTTTGGATACGCAGTATTTT.

The CDR3 DNA reads TGTGCCAGCAGCGGCGCGGCAGGGTCCCACAATGAGCAGTTCTTC. Its protein is CASSGAAGSHNEQFF. V is TRBV7-9 and J is TRBJ2-1, with D perhaps matching TRBD1 (5 bases). CDR1 is SEHNR and CDR2 is FQNEAQ in the germline V gene (reference sequence). This CDR3 comprises 15 residues. Trimming took 5 bases from V and 5 from J, leaving 16 bases between them.

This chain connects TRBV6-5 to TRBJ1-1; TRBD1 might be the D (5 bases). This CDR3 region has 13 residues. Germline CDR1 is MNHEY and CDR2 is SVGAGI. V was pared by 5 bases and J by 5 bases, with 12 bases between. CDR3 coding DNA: TGTGCCAGCAGTCAGGGTGGAGGAACTGAAGCTTTCTTT. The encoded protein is CASSQGGGTEAFF.

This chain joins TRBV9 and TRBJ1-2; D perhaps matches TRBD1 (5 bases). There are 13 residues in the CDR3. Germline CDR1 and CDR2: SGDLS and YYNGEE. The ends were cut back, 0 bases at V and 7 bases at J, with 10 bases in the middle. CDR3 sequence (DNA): TGTGCCAGCAGCGTAGGAGGGGCAATTGGCTACACCTTC. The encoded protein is CASSVGGAIGYTF.

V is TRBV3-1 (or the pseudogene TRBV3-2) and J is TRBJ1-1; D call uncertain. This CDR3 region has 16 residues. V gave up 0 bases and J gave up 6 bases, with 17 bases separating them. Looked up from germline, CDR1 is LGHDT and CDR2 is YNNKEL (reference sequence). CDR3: CASSQDPTGRKAEAFF. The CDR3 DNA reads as TGTGCCAGCAGCCAAGATCCAACGGGCAGAAAGGCTGAAGCTTTCTTT.

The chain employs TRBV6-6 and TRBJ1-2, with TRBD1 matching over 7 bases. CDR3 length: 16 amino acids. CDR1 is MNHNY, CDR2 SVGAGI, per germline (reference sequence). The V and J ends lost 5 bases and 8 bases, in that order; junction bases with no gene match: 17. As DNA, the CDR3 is TGTGCCAGCAGTAACGCCTACGCCGAGGGGGCGGGCGGCTACACCTTC. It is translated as CASSNAYAEGAGGYTF.

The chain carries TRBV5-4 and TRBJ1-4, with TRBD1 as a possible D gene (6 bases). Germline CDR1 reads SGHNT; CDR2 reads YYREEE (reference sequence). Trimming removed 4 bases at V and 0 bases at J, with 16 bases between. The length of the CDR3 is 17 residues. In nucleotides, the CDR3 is TGTGCCAGCAGCCCCTCCCTGGACAGAGCAACTAATGAAAAACTGTTTTTT. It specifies CASSPSLDRATNEKLFF.

The CDR3: CASSETQIEAFF. The CDR3 DNA sequence: TGTGCCAGCAGTGAAACACAGATTGAAGCTTTCTTT. The chain employs TRBV6-1 and TRBJ1-1; the D is unclear. Deletions cut 2 bases from V and 7 bases from J, with 8 bases between. This CDR3 is 12 amino acids long. The germline CDR1 and CDR2 sequences are MNHNS and SASEGT.

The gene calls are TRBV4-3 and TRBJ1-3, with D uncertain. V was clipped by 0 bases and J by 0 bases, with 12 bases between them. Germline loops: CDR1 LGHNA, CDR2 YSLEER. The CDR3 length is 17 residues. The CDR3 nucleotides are TGCGCCAGCAGCCAAGAAAGGTACGTCGCCTCTGGAAACACCATATATTTT. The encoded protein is CASSQERYVASGNTIYF.

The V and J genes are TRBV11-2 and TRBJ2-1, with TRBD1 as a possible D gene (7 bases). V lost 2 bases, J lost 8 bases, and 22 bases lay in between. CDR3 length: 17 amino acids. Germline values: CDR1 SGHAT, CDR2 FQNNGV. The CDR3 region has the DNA TGTGCCAGCAGCTTAATCGGTGACAGGGCCACGGGGGATGAGCAGTTCTTC. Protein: CASSLIGDRATGDEQFF.

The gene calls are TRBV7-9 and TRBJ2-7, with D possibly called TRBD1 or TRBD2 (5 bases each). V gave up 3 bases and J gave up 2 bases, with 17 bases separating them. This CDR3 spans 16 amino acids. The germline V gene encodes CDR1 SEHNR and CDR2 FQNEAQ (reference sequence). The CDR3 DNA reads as TGTGCCAGCAGCTTGGGACCCATGGAGATGACCTACGAGCAGTACGTC. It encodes CASSLGPMEMTYEQYV.

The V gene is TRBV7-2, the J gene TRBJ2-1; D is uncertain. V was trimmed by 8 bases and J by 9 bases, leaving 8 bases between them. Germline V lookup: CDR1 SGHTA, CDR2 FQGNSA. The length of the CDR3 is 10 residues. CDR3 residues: CASGPGEQFF. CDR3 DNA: TGTGCCAGCGGCCCGGGTGAGCAGTTCTTC.

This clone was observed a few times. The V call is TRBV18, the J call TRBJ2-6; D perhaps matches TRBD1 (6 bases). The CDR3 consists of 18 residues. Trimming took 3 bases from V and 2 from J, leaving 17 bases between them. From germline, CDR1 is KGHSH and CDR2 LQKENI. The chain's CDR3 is CASSPLKGHHPGANVLTF. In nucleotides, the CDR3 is TGTGCCAGCTCACCGCTAAAGGGACACCACCCTGGGGCCAACGTCCTGACTTTC.

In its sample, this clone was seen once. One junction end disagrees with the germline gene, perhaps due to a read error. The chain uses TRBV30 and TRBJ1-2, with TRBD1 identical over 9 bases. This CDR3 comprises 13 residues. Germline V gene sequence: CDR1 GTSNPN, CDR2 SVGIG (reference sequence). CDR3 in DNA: TGTGCCTGGAGTGTCGACAGGGGGGCGTCAAGTATCTTC. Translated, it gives CAWSVDRGASSIF.

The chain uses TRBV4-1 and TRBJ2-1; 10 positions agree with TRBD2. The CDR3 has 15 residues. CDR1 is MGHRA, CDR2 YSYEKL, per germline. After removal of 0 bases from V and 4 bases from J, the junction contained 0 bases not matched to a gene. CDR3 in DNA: TGCGCCAGCAGCCAAGAACTAGCGGGGTACAATGAGCAGTTCTTC. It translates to CASSQELAGYNEQFF.

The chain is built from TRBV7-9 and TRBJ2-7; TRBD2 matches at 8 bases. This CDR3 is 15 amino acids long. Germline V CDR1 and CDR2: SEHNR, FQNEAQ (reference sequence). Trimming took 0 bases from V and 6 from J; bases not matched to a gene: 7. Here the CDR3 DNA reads TGTGCCAGCAGCTTAGCCGGGGGGGCCACGATCGAGCAGTACTTC. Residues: CASSLAGGATIEQYF.

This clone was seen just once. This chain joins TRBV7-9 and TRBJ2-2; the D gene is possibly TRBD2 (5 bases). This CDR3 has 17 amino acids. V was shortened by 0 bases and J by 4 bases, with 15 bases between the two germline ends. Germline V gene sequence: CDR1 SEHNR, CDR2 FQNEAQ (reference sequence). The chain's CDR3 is CASSLAFVGSSTGELFF. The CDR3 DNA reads TGTGCCAGCAGCTTAGCGTTCGTAGGGAGTAGCACCGGGGAGCTGTTTTTT.

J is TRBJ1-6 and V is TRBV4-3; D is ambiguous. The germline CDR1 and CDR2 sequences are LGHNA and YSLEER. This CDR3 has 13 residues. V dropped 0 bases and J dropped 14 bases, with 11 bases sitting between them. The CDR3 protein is CASSQDLEAALHF. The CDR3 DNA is TGCGCCAGCAGCCAAGATCTGGAGGCTGCCCTCCACTTT.

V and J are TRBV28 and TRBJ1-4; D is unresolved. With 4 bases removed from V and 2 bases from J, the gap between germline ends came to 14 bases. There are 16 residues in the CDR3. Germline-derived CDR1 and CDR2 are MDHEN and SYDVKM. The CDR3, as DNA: TGTGCCAGCAGTTCGCTTTATTGGGCCACTAATGAAAAACTGTTTTTT. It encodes CASSSLYWATNEKLFF.

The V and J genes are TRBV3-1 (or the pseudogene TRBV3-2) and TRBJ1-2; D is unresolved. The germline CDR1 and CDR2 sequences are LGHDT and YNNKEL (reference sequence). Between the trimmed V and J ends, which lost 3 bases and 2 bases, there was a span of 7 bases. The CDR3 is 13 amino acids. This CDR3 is CASSHHGNYGYTF. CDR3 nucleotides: TGTGCCAGCAGCCACCACGGGAACTATGGCTACACCTTC.

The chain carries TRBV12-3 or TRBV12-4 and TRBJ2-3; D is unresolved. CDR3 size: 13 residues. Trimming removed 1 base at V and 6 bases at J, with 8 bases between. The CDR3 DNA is TGTGCCAGCAGTTTAGTTCGTTCGGATACGCAGTATTTT. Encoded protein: CASSLVRSDTQYF.